In its sample, the clone carrying this T cell receptor beta chain was seen once. Its target is not known. There were TCR beta CDR3 regions amplified from RNA transcripts. Carried out on the TCR CDR3, a first-round RT-PCR used the HTBI primer set. TCRdb re-derived calls from the multiplex PCR reads in MiXCR, one entry per CDR3 protein. The data show 500,000 to 750,000 distinct CDR3 sequences, with approximately 14% seen just once and about 7% held by the top ten. Unmatched junction bases numbered 4, after V lost 5 bases and J lost 4 bases. The CDR3 is made up of 14 amino acids. Per germline, CDR1 LNHDA and CDR2 SQIVND (reference sequence). Any patient presenting with uncontrolled infection, other autoimmune disease, pregnancy or lactation was left out. These data come from a study of T cells in Graves' hyperthyroidism and ophthalmopathy. Study summary: Blood was drawn when the patient was first diagnosed and still untreated. Broader study findings: A model using 13 V-J features told ophthalmopathy apart from stable hyperthyroidism.

The origin of this receptor is a woman under 40 with Graves' hyperthyroidism. The gene calls are TRBV19 and TRBJ1-4; TRBD1 matches at 7 bases. The specimen was blood. CDR3 sequence reads: CASSAGTVNEKLFF. The CDR3 DNA reads as TGTGCCAGTAGTGCCGGGACAGTTAATGAAAAACTGTTTTTT.